This T cell receptor (beta chain) was observed in a study of blood T cell repertoires in COVID-19. Germline CDR1 and CDR2: MNHEY and SVGAGI. Trimming pared 6 bases from V and 1 base from J, leaving 10 bases between. The CDR3 has 15 amino acids. Assay used: immunoSEQ multiplex PCR; TCRdb lists only in-frame clones, some missing. Here the sample spans a few hundred thousand clones, 87% being singletons. Sequenced material: PBMCs or T cells enriched from blood (not recorded which). This chain links TRBV6-5 with TRBJ2-6; a weak D match, TRBD1 (5 bases). This receptor was taken from a woman in her thirties or forties who had recovered from COVID-19. CDR3 residues: CASRTRASGANVLTF. The CDR3 DNA follows: TGTGCCAGCAGGACCAGGGCTTCTGGGGCCAACGTCCTGACTTTC.